This paragraph reports one TCR beta chain. Its antigen is unknown. This sample was taken from a study of OX40 agonist ivuxolimab in advanced cancers. Study-level information: Patients treated during dose escalation were battling hepatocellular carcinoma, melanoma, renal cell or head and neck cancer.

Study-wide points: Antigens targeted by the expanded peripheral T cells were not determined. Certain nonresponders likewise exhibited a low normalized T-cell clonal expansion. On average, a greater number of expanded clones characterised CD8+ T cells relative to CD4+.

CDR3 size: 15 residues. Germline loops: CDR1 LNHDA, CDR2 SQIVND (reference sequence). Trimming cost V 5 bases and J 0 bases; bases outside gene matches: 3. Some clones are missing from TCRdb's copy, which holds only in-frame ones; the method was immunoSEQ multiplex PCR. The table shows approximately 29,000 clones, with about four fifths occurring only once. This clonotype originated in an adult with an advanced solid tumor such as melanoma, head and neck, liver or kidney cancer. The chain is built from TRBV19 and TRBJ2-3, with TRBD2 matching 9 bases. The sequencing used CD4+ or CD8+ T cells sorted from blood, collected in a trial of the OX40 agonist ivuxolimab. The CDR3 is CASSLAGWSTDTQYF. DNA of the CDR3: TGTGCCAGTAGTCTAGCGGGATGGAGCACAGATACGCAGTATTTT.